The text below deals with one T cell receptor (beta chain). Its antigen is not known. The CDR3 has 12 residues. Germline V gives CDR1 DFQATT, CDR2 SNEGSKA (reference sequence). V lost 4 bases and J 1 base, leaving 8 bases between the germline ends. The record originates from a study of CD8 T cells in ankylosing spondylitis. One entry per CDR3 protein, called by TCRdb with MiXCR from the 5' RACE reads. The sample has 200,000 to 250,000 distinct CDR3 sequences; around 10% are singletons. General study results and limits: Clones that were linked to disease were CD8+ and were relatively rare in peripheral blood.

The chain recombines TRBV20-1 with TRBJ2-7, with D possibly matching TRBD2 (6 bases). The sequenced sample consisted of blood, either unsorted or a sorted T cell fraction (not recorded which). The sequence derives from a male donor with ankylosing spondylitis or in good health (not recorded which). For the CDR3, the DNA is TGCAGTGCTATGGGGACTTCCTACGAGCAGTACTTC. Translating it yields CSAMGTSYEQYF.